This TCR beta chain was retrieved from a study of blood T cell repertoires in COVID-19 (TCRdb year 2020). Study-wide context: The collaborator samples originated in the United States, Italy and Spain and spanned the acute and convalescent phases of COVID-19. HLA class I and class II types, where available, came from metadata supplied by the sample provider rather than from assay-based typing. Samples came from the ongoing ImmuneRACE study (first 160 participants) plus 1,254 subjects from 6 global collaborators. The repertoires were made available in a free public database intended to serve as a resource for research on the immune response to SARS-CoV-2. The dataset comprised deeply sampled blood TCRbeta repertoires from subjects exposed to, actively infected with, or recovered from COVID-19. The prospective study material was composed of cDNA or gDNA derived from T cells, B-cell-depleted T cells, or PBMCs. A de-identified subject ID, COVID-19 status, age in years and sex were almost always included in the sample metadata.

Broader findings and caveats from the paper: The amount of clinical and demographic metadata varied by source and participant and was provided uncurated.

The immunoSEQ Assay, a bias-controlled multiplex PCR, was used to amplify TCRbeta CDR3 regions from genomic DNA. For the original study's pipeline: The number of nucleated cells in each sample was estimated by amplification of reference gene primers within the assay. Sequence reads were collapsed and filtered to measure the absolute abundance of every unique TCRbeta CDR3 rearrangement. For each sample, productive Simpson clonality was calculated as the square root of Simpson's diversity index across productive rearrangements. The table was pulled from immuneACCESS by TCRdb, which kept in-frame rearrangements only. Such tables lose some clones; where checked, under half of the loss comes from unresolved V genes, and the rest has no known cause. The D gene and trimming were derived from the DNA, and the V and J assignments and clone size from that table. The sample records approximately 200,000 clones, about 82% of which are singletons. In total, the top ten clones hold about 8.6% of the sample.

Participants in the prospective study were enrolled through a virtual design, were aged about 18 to 89 years, and lived in roughly 26 United States geographic areas. In the prospective study, cohorts were assigned on the basis of participant-reported clinical history obtained from a screening survey and a study questionnaire. Recovered participants in ImmuneRACE Cohort 3 were defined as having two consecutive negative NP/OP PCR tests, clearance from a healthcare professional, or resolution of symptoms. Each participant in the prospective study had whole blood, serum and a nasopharyngeal or oropharyngeal swab collected by mobile phlebotomists. Prospective study participants could optionally give additional blood draws and questionnaires over an approximately 2-month period. Before DNA extraction, blood samples from the prospective study were shipped at room temperature or frozen. In this sample, this clone turned up a few times. Its cognate antigen has yet to be identified. One base away there is no much larger clone; base qualities are not given.

Per the germline V gene, SGHRS is the CDR1 and YFSETQ is the CDR2. For this chain, trimming is 4 bases at the V end and 5 bases at the J end, and the number of junction bases without a gene match is 10. The CDR3 measures 17 amino acids from cysteine to phenylalanine. This entry keeps only the CDR3 DNA: 51 bases, framed from base 1. The sequence was obtained from a woman aged 25-40 years who had recovered from COVID-19. The sequenced material came from PBMCs or T cells enriched from blood (not recorded which). Recombination connected TRBV5-1 to TRBJ2-1; TRBD2 lines up with 12 middle nucleotides. The nucleotides are TGCGCCAGCAGCCCGGGGGGGACTAGCGGGTTTCACAATGAGCAGTTCTTC. Its protein is CASSPGGTSGFHNEQFF.